The 27 T cell receptor beta chains reported below all come from one sample, sequenced in a study of shared clonotypes between healthy human individuals. Positive CCR7 selection of CD45RO-negative cells yielded the naive CD8 cells, and terminally differentiated effector memory CD45RA+ cells were excluded. Sequencing used immunoSEQ multiplex PCR; TCRdb keeps in-frame clones, though not all of them. Among about 820,000 clones listed, approximately 92% were seen once. The sample taken for sequencing was naive CD8+ T cells sorted from blood. The receptors derive from a man younger than 40 in good health.

This chain uses TRBV14 with TRBJ1-3, with 7 bases identical to TRBD1. The CDR3 is made up of 15 amino acids. The junction had 11 bases not matched to a gene; V was cut back by 4 bases and J by 8 bases. Germline V CDR1 and CDR2: SGHDN, FVKESK. The CDR3 loop reads CASSPLGGERDTIYF. The DNA for the CDR3 is TGTGCCAGCAGCCCATTAGGGGGCGAACGGGACACCATATATTTT.

The chain has TRBV7-3 and TRBJ2-3, with TRBD2 identical over 8 bases. Germline V gene sequence: CDR1 SGHTA, CDR2 FQGTGA. The trim removed 4 bases at V and 4 bases at J, leaving 1 base unmatched. The CDR3 covers 13 residues. The CDR3 bases are TGTGCCAGCAGCTCGACTAGCGCAGATACGCAGTATTTT. Translating gives CASSSTSADTQYF. The full variable domain, completed using reference TRBV7-3 and TRBJ2-3, is GAGVSQTPSNKVTEKGKYVELRCDPISGHTALYWYRQSLGQGPEFLIYFQGTGAADDSGLPNDRFFAVRPEGSVSTLKIQRTERGDSAVYLCASSSTSADTQYFGPGTRLTVL.

This chain joins TRBV4-3 and TRBJ2-7; D uncertain. Germline CDR1 reads LGHNA; CDR2 reads YSLEER. V lost 1 base to trimming and J lost 4 bases, with 14 bases between them. The CDR3 totals 15 residues. CDR3: CASSQGVWVDYEQYF. The CDR3 nucleotides read TGCGCCAGCAGCCAAGGGGTATGGGTAGATTACGAGCAGTACTTC.

The rearrangement links TRBV18 to TRBJ1-2, with D perhaps TRBD1 (5 bases). CDR3 length: 13 residues. The germline gives CDR1 KGHSH, CDR2 LQKENI. With 3 bases removed from V and 7 bases from J, the gap between germline ends came to 12 bases. The CDR3: CASSPGPNAGYTF. CDR3 bases: TGTGCCAGCTCACCGGGGCCAAACGCTGGCTACACCTTC.

The genes are TRBV14 and TRBJ2-7, with D tentatively TRBD1 (6 bases). The CDR3 loop spans 17 amino acids. Germline V gene data show CDR1 as SGHDN and CDR2 as FVKESK. The V and J ends lost 1 base and 3 bases respectively, with 19 bases between them. The CDR3 sequence: CASSQGFGRGHFYEQYF. DNA of the CDR3: TGTGCCAGCAGCCAAGGCTTCGGCAGGGGACATTTCTACGAGCAGTACTTC.

Comments on this clone: This CDR3 is also generated by other DNA sequences in the sample. This chain uses TRBV7-3 with TRBJ2-3; a possible D gene is TRBD2 (6 bases). Germline assignment: CDR1 SGHTA and CDR2 FQGTGA. V gave up 2 bases and J gave up 0 bases, with 6 bases separating them. This CDR3 comprises 14 residues. CDR3 loop: CASSLAGSTDTQYF. As DNA, the CDR3 is TGTGCCAGCAGCTTAGCGGGGAGCACAGATACGCAGTATTTT. The whole variable domain, filled in from reference TRBV7-3 and TRBJ2-3, reads GAGVSQTPSNKVTEKGKYVELRCDPISGHTALYWYRQSLGQGPEFLIYFQGTGAADDSGLPNDRFFAVRPEGSVSTLKIQRTERGDSAVYLCASSLAGSTDTQYFGPGTRLTVL.

The chain employs TRBV2 and TRBJ2-7, with D uncertain. Germline CDR1 reads SNHLY; CDR2 reads FYNNEI. There are 11 residues in the CDR3. The V gene lost 4 bases and the J gene lost 4 bases, with 5 bases spanning the gap. The CDR3 DNA is TGTGCCAGCAGTGTGAGTTACGAGCAGTACTTC. Its translation is CASSVSYEQYF.

This clone was seen just once. V and J are TRBV5-4 and TRBJ2-2; D uncertain. The CDR3 contains 12 residues. The germline gives CDR1 SGHNT, CDR2 YYREEE (reference sequence). V gave up 4 bases and J gave up 5 bases, with 6 bases separating them. In DNA, the CDR3 is TGTGCCAGCAGCCAGGAGACCGGGGAGCTGTTTTTT. Translation: CASSQETGELFF.

This chain connects TRBV5-6 to TRBJ2-7, with D unclear. V was shortened by 0 bases and J by 6 bases, with 7 bases between the two germline ends. The germline CDR1 and CDR2 sequences are SGHDT and YYEEEE. The CDR3 runs 12 residues. The CDR3 here is CASSLGSSEQYF. For the CDR3, the DNA is TGTGCCAGCAGCTTGGGAAGTAGCGAGCAGTACTTC. The full variable domain, with the rest looked up from reference TRBV5-6 and TRBJ2-7, is DAGVTQSPTHLIKTRGQQVTLRCSPKSGHDTVSWYQQALGQGPQFIFQYYEEEERQRGNFPDRFSGHQFPNYSSELNVNALLLGDSALYLCASSLGSSEQYFGPGTRLTVT.

This chain uses TRBV25-1 with TRBJ1-2; D gene unclear. V lost 1 base to trimming and J lost 4 bases, with 10 bases between them. Germline assignment: CDR1 MGHDK and CDR2 SYGVNS. CDR3 length: 14 residues. This CDR3 is CASSEFGILYGYTF. The CDR3 DNA reads as TGTGCCAGCAGTGAATTCGGGATACTCTATGGCTACACCTTC.

About this clone: Being one base from a much bigger clone, this may be a read error. The chain joins TRBV7-9 to TRBJ2-7, with D uncertain. The CDR3 has 11 residues. Germline V gene lookup returns CDR1 SEHNR and CDR2 FQNEAQ (reference sequence). Trimming removed 6 bases from V and 2 bases from J, with 5 bases in between. The CDR3 here is CASSWTYEQYF. CDR3 sequence (DNA): TGTGCCAGCAGTTGGACCTACGAGCAGTACTTC.

The chain joins TRBV4-3 to TRBJ2-5; D gene ambiguous. The germline gives CDR1 LGHNA, CDR2 YSLEER. The CDR3 runs 15 residues. Between the trimmed V and J ends, which lost 1 base and 6 bases, there was a span of 15 bases. CDR3 amino acids: CASSQVLYGWQTQYF. DNA for the CDR3: TGCGCCAGCAGCCAAGTTTTATATGGTTGGCAGACCCAGTACTTC.

The chain links TRBV5-6 to TRBJ1-5; no clear D gene. Germline CDR1 SGHDT, CDR2 YYEEEE. The CDR3 consists of 14 residues. V was trimmed by 0 bases and J by 4 bases, leaving 8 bases between them. Written as DNA, the CDR3 is TGTGCCAGCAGCTTGGCCTCGGTTAATCAGCCCCAGCATTTT. Translated, it gives CASSLASVNQPQHF.

The chain carries TRBV18 and TRBJ2-3; the match to TRBD1 covers 8 bases. The V segment lost 2 bases and the J segment 6 bases; nucleotides outside the gene matches: 13. Germline V gene sequence: CDR1 KGHSH, CDR2 LQKENI. CDR3 size: 17 residues. Here the CDR3 DNA reads TGTGCCAGCTCACCATACGGACAGGGACGGGTTGGTGATACGCAGTATTTT. Translating gives CASSPYGQGRVGDTQYF.

V is TRBV27 and J is TRBJ2-7, with D unresolved. CDR1 is MNHEY and CDR2 is SMNVEV in the germline V gene (reference sequence). V lost 3 bases and J lost 4, with 16 bases in between. The CDR3 totals 15 residues. The CDR3 loop is CASSFRQEIIYEQYF. CDR3 DNA sequence: TGTGCCAGCAGTTTCAGGCAGGAGATAATATACGAGCAGTACTTC.

This chain connects TRBV6-5 to TRBJ1-5, with D perhaps matching TRBD1 (5 bases). V was shortened by 6 bases and J by 4 bases, with 10 bases between the two germline ends. There are 13 residues in the CDR3. Germline assignment: CDR1 MNHEY and CDR2 SVGAGI. The DNA for the CDR3 is TGTGCCAGCAGCGACGGGGGGAATCAGCCCCAGCATTTT. This gives the protein CASSDGGNQPQHF.

The rearrangement joins TRBV27 to TRBJ2-7; a possible D gene is TRBD2 (6 bases). Trimming removed 6 bases at V and 2 bases at J, with 17 bases between. Germline CDR1 is MNHEY and CDR2 is SMNVEV (reference sequence). This CDR3 is built from 15 residues. The CDR3 protein is CASSLASGPTYEQYF. DNA for the CDR3: TGTGCCAGCAGCCTAGCGTCCGGACCCACCTACGAGCAGTACTTC.

V usage is TRBV10-3 and J usage is TRBJ1-5, with D hard to call. V was clipped by 0 bases and J by 5 bases, with 11 bases between them. The length of the CDR3 is 15 residues. CDR1 and CDR2 from the germline V gene are ENHRY and SYGVKD. CDR3: CAISESLGSDQPQHF. Here the CDR3 DNA reads TGTGCCATCAGTGAGTCGTTGGGGTCGGATCAGCCCCAGCATTTT.

The J gene is TRBJ2-1, the V gene TRBV2; D gene uncertain. The germline gives CDR1 SNHLY, CDR2 FYNNEI. The V and J ends lost 8 bases and 7 bases respectively, with 9 bases between them. The CDR3 extends over 11 amino acids. CDR3 residues: CASQVENEQFF. CDR3 DNA sequence: TGTGCCAGCCAAGTGGAGAATGAGCAGTTCTTC.

The chain carries TRBV7-2 and TRBJ2-5, with a tentative D call TRBD1 (6 bases). The CDR3 sequence is 17 residues long. Trimming removed 0 bases from V and 7 bases from J, with 21 bases in between. Germline assignment: CDR1 SGHTA and CDR2 FQGNSA. This chain's CDR3 is CASSLAKPGEYRGTQYF. As DNA, the CDR3 is TGTGCCAGCAGCTTAGCGAAGCCAGGGGAGTATCGGGGGACCCAGTACTTC. Variable domain in full (rest from reference TRBV7-2 and TRBJ2-5): GAGVSQSPSNKVTEKGKDVELRCDPISGHTALYWYRQSLGQGLEFLIYFQGNSAPDKSGLPSDRFSAERTGGSVSTLTIQRTQQEDSAVYLCASSLAKPGEYRGTQYFGPGTRLLVL.

This chain joins TRBV27 and TRBJ2-1; D is unresolved. Trimming removed 0 bases from V and 9 bases from J, with 6 bases in between. This CDR3 has 12 amino acids. Germline CDR1 MNHEY, CDR2 SMNVEV (reference sequence). CDR3 nucleotide sequence: TGTGCCAGCAGTTTATCTGGGCTTGAGCAGTTCTTC. Translating gives CASSLSGLEQFF.

The chain links TRBV2 to TRBJ1-1; TRBD1 might be the D (5 bases). Germline V gives CDR1 SNHLY, CDR2 FYNNEI. The CDR3 is 12 amino acids. The germline V and J ends were trimmed by 10 bases and 8 bases, with 17 bases remaining between them. The CDR3 nucleotides are TGTGCCACCACCGGGTTGGCAGGGGAAGCTTTCTTT. Protein product: CATTGLAGEAFF.

The J gene is TRBJ2-1, the V gene TRBV7-2; tentative D call: TRBD2 (7 bases). The germline V gene encodes CDR1 SGHTA and CDR2 FQGNSA. The CDR3 is 15 residues long. V lost 10 bases to trimming and J lost 1 base, with 17 bases between them. The CDR3 spells CAMGASGASYNEQFF. In DNA, the CDR3 is TGTGCCATGGGGGCCAGCGGGGCTTCCTACAATGAGCAGTTCTTC.

This chain links TRBV5-8 with TRBJ2-1; TRBD2 matches at 8 bases. V gave up 0 bases and J gave up 7 bases; unmatched junction bases: 9. The CDR3 runs to 16 residues. The germline gives CDR1 SGHTS, CDR2 YDEGEE. CDR3 protein: CASSLAATGGGNEQFF. The CDR3 DNA is TGTGCCAGCAGCTTGGCAGCAACGGGAGGGGGGAATGAGCAGTTCTTC.

About this clone: This specimen includes other DNA sequences encoding the same CDR3. Here the CDR3 reads CASSPSYEQYF. The CDR3 DNA follows: TGTGCCAGCAGCCCGAGCTACGAGCAGTACTTC. The rearrangement joins TRBV11-2 to TRBJ2-7; no clear D gene. The CDR3 runs 11 residues. V was clipped by 5 bases and J by 3 bases, with 5 bases between them. CDR1 and CDR2 (germline): SGHAT, FQNNGV.

The chain uses TRBV20-1 and TRBJ1-2; D call uncertain. Deletions cut 7 bases from V and 3 bases from J, with 9 bases between. The CDR3 spans 11 residues. Per germline, CDR1 DFQATT and CDR2 SNEGSKA (reference sequence). The CDR3 region has the DNA TGCAGTGGGGCAGCCGACTATGGCTACACCTTC. This gives the protein CSGAADYGYTF.

This sequence joins TRBV6-5 and TRBJ1-5; D is ambiguous. This CDR3 region has 14 residues. V lost 7 bases and J lost 5, with 15 bases in between. Germline V gene data show CDR1 as MNHEY and CDR2 as SVGAGI. This CDR3 is CASKVGTGYQPQHF. CDR3 bases: TGTGCCAGCAAAGTAGGCACGGGCTATCAGCCCCAGCATTTT.